These T cell receptor beta chains were read from a single sample in a study of CD8 T cells in ankylosing spondylitis. TCRdb independently ran MiXCR on the 5' RACE reads; one entry per CDR3 protein. The sample includes about 440,000 distinct CDR3 sequences, roughly 17% seen only once; the top ten take over 0.9%. Sequencing was carried out using blood, either unsorted or a sorted T cell fraction (not recorded which). Source of these receptors: a male donor with ankylosing spondylitis. The CDR3 runs from the conserved cysteine through the conserved F or W. The D gene is left open where the match is weak. Not every row has a clone size; where given, it reads once, few, many or a size class.

>TRBV6-1|few|TRBD1|TRBJ2-1
TGTGCCAGCAGTCGACCCGGTGGGACAGCGCACAATGAGCAGTTCTTC
CASSRPGGTAHNEQFF
>TRBV7-9|.|.|TRBJ1-4
TGTGCCAGCAGCTTAGGAGTACAGATTAATGAAAAACTGTTTTTT
CASSLGVQINEKLFF
>TRBV5-5|few|.|TRBJ2-5
TGTGCCAGCAGCGCACAACCGACAGTCCAAGAGACCCAGTACTTC
CASSAQPTVQETQYF
>TRBV7-2|few|.|TRBJ1-3
TGTGCCAGCAGCTTAGACTTCTCTGGAAACACCATATATTTT
CASSLDFSGNTIYF
>TRBV15|.|TRBD1|TRBJ1-2
TGTGCCACCAGCAGAGATACGACAGGGGAAGGCTACACCTTC
CATSRDTTGEGYTF
>TRBV5-1|many|.|TRBJ2-1
TGCGCCAGCGTCCTGAGTAGCGAGCCTCACGGTGAGCAGTTCTTC
CASVLSSEPHGEQFF
>TRBV7-2|.|TRBD1|TRBJ1-1
TGTGCCAGCATCCAAACAGGGGGAAGAACTGAAGCTTTCTTT
CASIQTGGRTEAFF
>TRBV5-1|few|.|TRBJ2-5
TGCGCCAGCAGCTTGGCCAAGGGATCCGGGTACGGAGAGACCCAGTACTTC
CASSLAKGSGYGETQYF
>TRBV6-1|.|.|TRBJ2-2
TGTGCCAGCAGTCGAGGGCAGCCGAACACCGGGGAGCTGTTTTTT
CASSRGQPNTGELFF
>TRBV10-3|few|.|TRBJ2-7
TGTGCCATCAGTGGGATTGGGAACCACGAGCAGTACTTC
CAISGIGNHEQYF
>TRBV4-2|few|.|TRBJ1-1
TGTGCCAGCAGCCAAGTCCGGGTGGACACTGAAGCTTTCTTT
CASSQVRVDTEAFF
>TRBV29-1|many|.|TRBJ2-5
TGCAGCGCAGATGGTCACATCCAAGAGACCCAGTACTTC
CSADGHIQETQYF
>TRBV20-1|.|.|TRBJ2-2
TGCAGTGCTCACACAGGGTGGCCGAACACCGGGGAGCTGTTTTTT
CSAHTGWPNTGELFF
>TRBV3-1|few|.|TRBJ1-1
TGTGCCAGCAGCCCCAGGATTTCCACTGAAGCTTTCTTT
CASSPRISTEAFF
>TRBV20-1|.|.|TRBJ1-4
TGCAGTGCTAGAAGGGCAGCAACTAATGAAAAACTGTTTTTT
CSARRAATNEKLFF
>TRBV28|.|.|TRBJ1-1
TGTGCCAGCACGGAGGGGGGGCCGAACACTGAAGCTTTCTTT
CASTEGGPNTEAFF
>TRBV7-8|.|.|TRBJ1-1
TGTGCCAGCAGCTTGCGGCCCCGGGGATACACTGAAGCTTTCTTT
CASSLRPRGYTEAFF
>TRBV3-1|.|.|TRBJ2-2
TGTGCCAGCAGCCAAGTTTGGGACGGGGAGCTGTTTTTT
CASSQVWDGELFF
>TRBV5-1|few|.|TRBJ2-2
.
CASSLLGQTNTGELFFF
>TRBV7-2|few|TRBD2|TRBJ2-1
TGTGCCAGCAGCTTACCTAGCGGGGTCAATGAGCAGTTCTTC
CASSLPSGVNEQFF
>TRBV2|few|TRBD1|TRBJ1-5
TGTGCCAGCAGTGATTGGTTGAAGGGGGCCCCTAATCAGCCCCAGCATTTT
CASSDWLKGAPNQPQHF
>TRBV5-1|.|.|TRBJ2-1
TGCGCCAGCAGCTTGGTGGCAGAGGCCTACAATGAGCAGTTCTTC
CASSLVAEAYNEQFF
>TRBV27|few|.|TRBJ2-1
TGTGCCAGCAGTACGTTCCGGGGGTACAATGAGCAGTTCTTC
CASSTFRGYNEQFF
>TRBV7-9|many|TRBD1|TRBJ2-2
TGTGCCAGCAGCCCCCGGACAGGGCGATTCAAGACCGGGGAGCTGTTTTTT
CASSPRTGRFKTGELFF
>TRBV27|.|.|TRBJ2-3
TGTGCCAGCAGTTTAAGGGGGGTCACAGATACGCAGTATTTT
CASSLRGVTDTQYF
>TRBV15|once|.|TRBJ2-3
TGTGCCACCAGCAGAGATGTTGGCTATACGCAGTATTTT
CATSRDVGYTQYF
>TRBV6-1|.|TRBD2|TRBJ2-3
TGTGCCAGCAGCCCCCGTAGCGGGGTTACAGATACGCAGTATTTT
CASSPRSGVTDTQYF
>TRBV3-1|few|.|TRBJ1-2
TGTGCCAGCAGCCAAAATCCAAATGGCTACACCTTC
CASSQNPNGYTF
>TRBV5-1|.|.|TRBJ2-2
TGCGCCAGCAGCTTGGATCTGGGGCGGCTCACCGGGGAGCTGTTTTTT
CASSLDLGRLTGELFF
>TRBV7-9|few|TRBD1|TRBJ1-1
TGTGCCAGCAGCTCCACCGGACAGGGGGCCTTGAACACTGAAGCTTTCTTT
CASSSTGQGALNTEAFF
>TRBV10-3|.|.|TRBJ2-7
TGTGCCATCAGTGAGTCGGTGACTGGGGGTAGGGAGCAGTACTTC
CAISESVTGGREQYF
>TRBV7-9|few|TRBD2|TRBJ2-7
TGTGCCAGCAGCTTAGCGAGCGGGAAAAGCTCCTACGAGCAGTACTTC
CASSLASGKSSYEQYF
>TRBV4-2|few|.|TRBJ2-3
TGTGCCAGCAGCCAAGAATGGGGCAGCACAGATACGCAGTATTTT
CASSQEWGSTDTQYF
>TRBV14|.|.|TRBJ2-7
TGTGCCAGCAGCCAAGATCAGCGTTACGAGCAGTACTTC
CASSQDQRYEQYF
>TRBV5-1|few|.|TRBJ1-2
TGCGCCAGCAGCCACCCGGAAGGGAAAAACTATGGCTACACCTTC
CASSHPEGKNYGYTF
>TRBV7-2|.|.|TRBJ2-5
TGTGCCAGCAGCTTTAGGGGACGCCCGCGACCGTACTTC
CASSFRGRPRPYF
>TRBV5-1|many|TRBD2|TRBJ2-2
TGCGCCAGCAGCCCCGGACTAGCGGACACCGGGGAGCTGTTTTTT
CASSPGLADTGELFF
>TRBV20-1|few|TRBD2|TRBJ2-5
TGCAGTGCAAACATAGCGGGAGAAGAGACCCAGTACTTC
CSANIAGEETQYF
>TRBV10-3|many|.|TRBJ2-7
TGTGCCATCACCAGCACCCGCGGGGAGCAGTACTTC
CAITSTRGEQYF
>TRBV20-1|.|.|TRBJ2-7
TGCAGTGCTAGGGACCAGGCGCCAGGCGAGCAGTACTTC
CSARDQAPGEQYF
>TRBV20-1|few|TRBD1|TRBJ2-1
TGCAGTGCTAGAAACAGGGGCCATGAGCAGTTCTTC
CSARNRGHEQFF
>TRBV5-1|few|.|TRBJ2-1
TGCGCCAGCTCGGTAGGCTTGAGCTCCTACAATGAGCAGTTCTTC
CASSVGLSSYNEQFF
>TRBV28|.|TRBD2|TRBJ2-5
TGTGCCAGCAGCCGGGGCGGGAGTTATGAGACCCAGTACTTC
CASSRGGSYETQYF
>TRBV27|.|.|TRBJ1-5
TGTGCCAGCAGACCTGACAGAGTCCCCCATCAGCCCCAGCATTTT
CASRPDRVPHQPQHF
>TRBV5-1|few|TRBD1|TRBJ2-7
TGCGCCAGCAGCTTTGCACCGGGACAGGGCACCTACGAGCAGTACTTC
CASSFAPGQGTYEQYF
>TRBV5-1|many|.|TRBJ1-1
TGCGCCAGCAGCAACACAGGGCGCACTGAAGCTTTCTTT
CASSNTGRTEAFF
>TRBV9|few|TRBD1|TRBJ2-3
TGTGCCAGCAGCTTCACAGGGGTGGAAGATACGCAGTATTTT
CASSFTGVEDTQYF
>TRBV5-6|few|.|TRBJ2-4
TGTGCCAGCAGCGTCTTAGACAACGCGAACATTCAGTACTTC
CASSVLDNANIQYF
>TRBV6-5|few|TRBD1|TRBJ2-1
TGTGCCAGCAGTTACTCGGGACAGGGAAATGAGCAGTTCTTC
CASSYSGQGNEQFF
>TRBV7-2|.|TRBD1|TRBJ1-1
TGTGCCAGCAGAGACGAGGGGGCCACTGAAGCTTTCTTT
CASRDEGATEAFF
>TRBV20-1|few|TRBD1|TRBJ1-6
TGCAGTGCTAGAGGCCCGACAGGGAGGGATTCACCCCTCCACTTT
CSARGPTGRDSPLHF
>TRBV27|.|.|TRBJ1-1
TGTGCCAGCGCCCCCTCCGGGACTGAAGCTTTCTTT
CASAPSGTEAFF
>TRBV12-3/TRBV12-4|.|.|TRBJ1-2
TGTGCCAGCAGTTTCGGAAGGGAAGGCGGCTACACCTTC
CASSFGREGGYTF
>TRBV29-1|many|TRBD2|TRBJ2-5
TGCAGCGTCCCCGGGGGGAGCAATAAAGAGACCCAGTACTTC
CSVPGGSNKETQYF
>TRBV5-1|few|.|TRBJ1-2
TGCGCCAGCAGCCTAGAGGACAGTCATTCGGGTGGCTACACCTTC
CASSLEDSHSGGYTF
>TRBV28|.|TRBD2|TRBJ2-7
TGTGCCAGCAGTTTATCTCTTAGCGGGAGTTCGCACGAGCAGTACTTC
CASSLSLSGSSHEQYF
>TRBV12-3/TRBV12-4|few|TRBD1|TRBJ1-1
TGTGCCAGCAGTCCACTTGGGGAGGGGGCGAACACTGAAGCTTTCTTT
CASSPLGEGANTEAFF
>TRBV25-1|few|.|TRBJ2-7
TGTGCCAGCAGGGTGGGCGGCAAGGGTTCCGAGCAGTACTTC
CASRVGGKGSEQYF
>TRBV20-1|.|.|TRBJ1-1
TGCAGTGTTGGGACGTTGTGGGGCACTGAAGCTTTCTTT
CSVGTLWGTEAFF